The entry that follows covers one TCR beta chain sequence. Per the study methods: With immunoSEQ giving junction-only sequences and no quality scores, filtering differed. Assay: immunoSEQ multiplex PCR; the TCRdb copy retains only in-frame clones and omits some. V and J calls and clone size are copied from that table; D and trimming were computed from the DNA. This table has about 520,000 clones, approximately 94% appearing once. The sample originates from a study of shared clonotypes between healthy human individuals. Germline CDR1 is MNHEY and CDR2 is SVGAGI. V lost 6 bases to trimming and J lost 3 bases, with 15 bases between them. The CDR3 is made up of 14 amino acids.

The chain has TRBV6-5 and TRBJ2-7, with D tentatively TRBD2 (6 bases). This sequence originates from a young woman in good health. The material sequenced was naive CD4+ T cells sorted from blood. As to subset: CD45RA+ positively selected. The CDR3 DNA follows: TGTGCCAGCAGCCCTCGGGAGAAAGACTACGAGCAGTACTTC. This sequence encodes CASSPREKDYEQYF.